This T cell receptor (beta chain) was observed in a study of blood T cell repertoires in COVID-19. Study summary: PBMCs, B-cell-depleted T cells, or T cells provided the cDNA or gDNA that made up the material.

The assay was immunoSEQ multiplex PCR, and TCRdb's table has in-frame clones only and misses some. The sample has just over 250,000 clones; more than 85% are singletons. This CDR3 comprises 16 residues. The V end was cut by 10 bases, the J end by 2 bases, with 21 bases between. Germline CDR1 is MDHEN and CDR2 is SYDVKM. The sequenced sample consisted of peripheral blood. The clonotype was recovered from a person under 35 with COVID-19, enrolled during active disease. This rearrangement joins TRBV28 to TRBJ1-5; D is uncertain. The CDR3 nucleotides are TGTGCCACCGTAGCGTTGAGGTTGTGGGGCAATCAGCCCCAGCATTTT. This gives the protein CATVALRLWGNQPQHF.